A single sample gave rise to the 22 T cell receptor beta chains below, sequenced in a study of CD8+CD57+ T cells in acquired aplastic anemia. Patients chosen for sequencing had CD8+CD57+ cells that had expanded, as shown by flow cytometry. Genomic DNA acted as the template from which TCR beta VDJ combination and CDR3 sequence profiling were carried out. Each CDR3 protein gets one entry after TCRdb re-called the reads with MiXCR. The sample carries fewer than 300,000 distinct CDR3 sequences, 82% recorded once. The sample comprised sorted CD4+, CD8+, or CD8+CD57+ T cells (not recorded which) from PBMCs. The receptors stem from a human donor with aplastic anemia.

With regard to this clonotype: The CDR3 does not close with the conserved phenylalanine or tryptophan, likely indicating a read error. Because the CDR3's place on the DNA is in doubt, the DNA is left out and the CDR3 is given as listed by TCRdb. The V call is TRBV9, the J call TRBJ2-3; no check of the table's D call, TRBD2, against the DNA was made. CDR1 and CDR2 (germline): SGDLS, YYNGEE. 13 amino acids form the CDR3, both terminal residues included. CDR3 sequence: CASSELAGNTEEL.

Within the sample, this clonotype is medium-sized. This sequence joins TRBV15 and TRBJ2-5; perhaps D is TRBD1 or TRBD2 (5 bases each). Germline V lookup: CDR1 LNHNV, CDR2 YYDKDF (reference sequence). This CDR3 is built from 13 residues. Between the trimmed V and J ends, which lost 6 bases and 5 bases, there was a span of 13 bases. The DNA of the CDR3 is TGTGCCACCAGGGGACCTCCAGAGGAGACCCAGTACTTC. Protein sequence: CATRGPPEETQYF.

To note about this clonotype: Germline is not matched at one junction end, which may reflect a read error. The CDR3 sequence is CASNLDREGSTNAFF. CDR3 in DNA: TGTGCCAGCAACTTAGATCGGGAAGGGTCCACTAATGCTTTCTTT. V gene TRBV7-9 combines with J gene TRBJ1-1, with D uncertain. The CDR3 is 15 residues long. CDR1 and CDR2 from the germline V gene are SEHNR and FQNEAQ (reference sequence).

As to this clonotype: The conserved final phenylalanine or tryptophan is absent from the CDR3, which likely points to a read error. It is unclear where the CDR3 begins or ends on the DNA, so no DNA is shown, and the CDR3 is as TCRdb lists it. The rearrangement joins TRBV7-3 to TRBJ2-3; the table's D call TRBD2 went unverified against the DNA. From its first to its last residue, the CDR3 has 13 amino acids. Germline V gene data show CDR1 as SGHTA and CDR2 as FQGTGA. This CDR3 is CASSLGLAGATDT.

This clonotype was recorded a few times. The chain combines TRBV11-3 with TRBJ1-2; no definite D call. The CDR3 runs 13 residues. Looked up from germline, CDR1 is SGHNT and CDR2 is YENEEA. The V end was cut by 3 bases, the J end by 7 bases, with 12 bases between. The CDR3 DNA sequence: TGTGCCAGCAGCTTGGATGTGGGAGGTGGCTACACCTTC. Translating it yields CASSLDVGGGYTF.

The V and J genes are TRBV7-9 and TRBJ2-1, with D unresolved. Germline values: CDR1 SEHNR, CDR2 FQNEAQ (reference sequence). The CDR3 is made up of 15 amino acids. The germline V and J ends were trimmed by 5 bases and 14 bases, with 25 bases remaining between them. Written as DNA, the CDR3 is TGTGCCAGCAGCACATCGTGGACGGGCTCCTACAATGAGTTCTTC. Protein sequence: CASSTSWTGSYNEFF. Variable domain in full (rest from reference TRBV7-9 and TRBJ2-1): DTGVSQNPRHKITKRGQNVTFRCDPISEHNRLYWYRQTLGQGPEFLTYFQNEAQLEKSRLLSDRFSAERPKGSFSTLEIQRTEQGDSAMYLCASSTSWTGSYNEFFGPGTRLTVL.

Comment on this clonotype: One junction end does not reproduce the germline sequence, and a read error may be involved. V is TRBV5-1 and J is TRBJ2-5; D ambiguous. The CDR3 has 15 residues. Germline-derived CDR1 and CDR2 are SGHRS and YFSETQ. The CDR3 sequence is CASSVYRMNTETQYF. CDR3 DNA sequence: TGTGCCAGCAGCGTTTACAGAATGAACACAGAGACCCAGTACTTC.

The chain combines TRBV14 with TRBJ1-2; D call uncertain. Germline V gene data show CDR1 as SGHDN and CDR2 as FVKESK. The CDR3 consists of 16 residues. The V and J ends lost 10 bases and 9 bases respectively, with 30 bases between them. The CDR3 sequence: CAISLGRIGFFGRYTF. The CDR3 DNA sequence: TGTGCCATCAGTTTGGGGAGGATTGGTTTCTTTGGACGCTACACCTTC.

CDR3 in DNA: TGCGCCAGCAGCCCCCTTGGAGACCACGAGAGCGATGAGCAGTTCTTC. Amino acid sequence: CASSPLGDHESDEQFF. The chain carries TRBV5-1 and TRBJ2-1; D gene ambiguous. The CDR3 is 16 amino acids. Per germline, CDR1 SGHRS and CDR2 YFSETQ. V shed 4 bases and J shed 8 bases, with 22 bases lying between them.

The rearrangement uses TRBV11-3 and TRBJ1-5, with TRBD1 as a possible D gene (5 bases). CDR1 SGHNT and CDR2 YENEEA come from the germline V gene. V lost 5 bases and J 6 bases, leaving 14 bases between the germline ends. The CDR3 has 14 amino acids. The CDR3 DNA reads TGTGCCAGCAGCGTAGCTCTTACAGGTCAGCCCCAGCATTTT. This encodes CASSVALTGQPQHF.

The DNA of the CDR3 is TGTGCCAGCAGCTTGACGGGTGGCTACGGCTATAGCTACCTGACTTTC. Protein sequence: CASSLTGGYGYSYLTF. V gene TRBV7-2 combines with J gene TRBJ2-6; no clear D gene. Per the germline V gene, CDR1 is SGHTA and CDR2 is FQGNSA. The CDR3 loop spans 16 amino acids. Deletions cut 3 bases from V and 15 bases from J, with 24 bases between.

This clonotype was recorded many times. The chain has TRBV4-3 and TRBJ1-3, with unresolved D. This CDR3 is built from 17 residues. Germline lookup yields CDR1 LGHNA and CDR2 YSLEER. V lost 4 bases and J 0 bases, leaving 16 bases between the germline ends. The CDR3 region is CASSRAHNPSSGNTIYF. DNA of the CDR3: TGCGCCAGCAGCCGGGCTCATAACCCCAGCTCTGGAAACACCATATATTTT.

The chain combines TRBV9 with TRBJ2-3; 9 nucleotides line up with TRBD1. Germline V gene lookup returns CDR1 SGDLS and CDR2 YYNGEE. Trimming cost V 3 bases and J 11 bases; bases outside gene matches: 4. There are 12 residues in the CDR3. In DNA, the CDR3 is TGTGCCAGCAGCGCCGGGACAGGGAGGCAGTATTTT. Its protein is CASSAGTGRQYF.

The chain joins TRBV20-1 to TRBJ2-7; D is possibly TRBD1 or TRBD2 (7 bases each). The V gene lost 6 bases and the J gene lost 3 bases, with 12 bases spanning the gap. In germline, CDR1 is DFQATT, CDR2 SNEGSKA (reference sequence). This CDR3 has 12 amino acids. CDR3 nucleotide sequence: TGCAGTGCGGGGGGGGACAGCTACGAGCAGTACTTC. It yields the protein CSAGGDSYEQYF.

J is TRBJ2-2 and V is TRBV9, with D possibly matching TRBD1 (5 bases). CDR1 is SGDLS, CDR2 YYNGEE, per germline. Trimming cost V 4 bases and J 14 bases, with 24 bases left between them. The CDR3 extends over 15 amino acids. The CDR3 is CASSSGLDTQYFLFF. The CDR3 DNA reads as TGTGCCAGCAGCTCAGGGTTAGATACGCAGTATTTTCTGTTTTTT. Supplemented by reference TRBV9 and TRBJ2-2, the full variable domain reads DSGVTQTPKHLITATGQRVTLRCSPRSGDLSVYWYQQSLDQGLQFLIQYYNGEERAKGNILERFSAQQFPDLHSELNLSSLELGDSALYFCASSSGLDTQYFLFFGEGSRLTVL.

The table lists this clonotype with a few counts. The chain's CDR3 is CASKDGNLNEQFF. The CDR3 DNA is TGTGCCAGCAAAGACGGGAACTTAAATGAGCAGTTCTTC. The chain combines TRBV2 with TRBJ2-1, with D tentatively TRBD2 (5 bases). Trimming took off 7 bases at V and 7 bases at J, with 14 bases between the two ends. CDR3 size: 13 residues. Germline loops: CDR1 SNHLY, CDR2 FYNNEI. Supplemented by reference TRBV2 and TRBJ2-1, the full variable domain reads EPEVTQTPSHQVTQMGQEVILRCVPISNHLYFYWYRQILGQKVEFLVSFYNNEISEKSEIFDDQFSVERPDGSNFTLKIRSTKLEDSAMYFCASKDGNLNEQFFGPGTRLTVL.

The chain couples TRBV7-2 to TRBJ1-6; 7 nucleotides agree with TRBD1. The CDR3 loop spans 17 amino acids. Trimming took 0 bases from V and 9 from J; bases not matched to a gene: 11. Germline V lookup: CDR1 SGHTA, CDR2 FQGNSA. The CDR3 bases are TGTGCCAGCAGCTTAGCGTTACAGGGGCCGGCTGGTTCACCCCTCCACTTT. It specifies CASSLALQGPAGSPLHF. The full variable domain, its missing parts supplied by reference TRBV7-2 and TRBJ1-6, is GAGVSQSPSNKVTEKGKDVELRCDPISGHTALYWYRQSLGQGLEFLIYFQGNSAPDKSGLPSDRFSAERTGGSVSTLTIQRTQQEDSAVYLCASSLALQGPAGSPLHFGNGTRLTVT.

This sequence joins TRBV7-2 and TRBJ2-6, with 8 bases aligning to TRBD1. Trimming removed 6 bases from V and 19 bases from J; junction bases left unmatched: 20. Germline V gene data show CDR1 as SGHTA and CDR2 as FQGNSA. The CDR3 length is 15 residues. CDR3 nucleotides: TGTGCCAGCAGAATGCCAGGGGGCGCCGACTATGGCTACACTTTC. Amino acid sequence: CASRMPGGADYGYTF.

The chain joins TRBV2 to TRBJ2-7, with D possibly TRBD1 on 6 matching bases. In germline, CDR1 is SNHLY, CDR2 FYNNEI. V was trimmed by 8 bases and J by 6 bases, leaving 20 bases between them. The CDR3 length is 14 residues. The CDR3 region has the DNA TGTGCCAGCGGGGGCCGGGGCACAGATACCGAGCAGTACGTC. Amino acid sequence: CASGGRGTDTEQYV.

The chain links TRBV11-3 to TRBJ2-5, with 8 bases matching TRBD2. The CDR3 runs to 24 residues. Germline CDR1 is SGHNT and CDR2 is YENEEA. The J segment lost 2 bases and the V segment lost 0 bases, leaving 29 bases of the junction unmatched. DNA of the CDR3: TGTGCCAGCAGCTTAGATCTGACAGGAGGAACGGCTAGCGGAGCGGGGGCAGAACAAGAGACCCAGTACTTC. Its translation: CASSLDLTGGTASGAGAEQETQYF.

The chain combines TRBV7-8 with TRBJ2-7; D gene uncertain. The CDR3 contains 13 residues. Germline CDR1 and CDR2: SGHVS and FQNEAQ. V was trimmed by 5 bases and J by 2 bases, leaving 10 bases between them. DNA of the CDR3: TGTGCCAGCAGCATTCGGATAGCCTACGAGCAGTACTTC. Translating gives CASSIRIAYEQYF.

This clonotype was seen only a few times. The chain recombines TRBV9 with TRBJ1-6, with a possible D match to TRBD1 (5 bases). The length of the CDR3 is 14 residues. Germline assignment: CDR1 SGDLS and CDR2 YYNGEE. V was trimmed by 3 bases and J by 18 bases, leaving 22 bases between them. The chain's CDR3 is CASSAGTARNQPHF. The CDR3 coding sequence is TGTGCCAGCAGCGCAGGGACCGCCCGAAATCAGCCCCACTTT. The entire variable domain, with the rest obtained from reference TRBV9 and TRBJ1-6, is as follows: DSGVTQTPKHLITATGQRVTLRCSPRSGDLSVYWYQQSLDQGLQFLIQYYNGEERAKGNILERFSAQQFPDLHSELNLSSLELGDSALYFCASSAGTARNQPHFGNGTRLTVT.